The 30 T cell receptor beta chains below come from one sample, sequenced in a study of blood T cell repertoires in COVID-19. Assay: immunoSEQ multiplex PCR; the TCRdb copy retains only in-frame clones and omits some. The sample holds 95,000 or so clones, roughly 80% seen once. The sample consisted of peripheral blood. These receptors all stem from a human donor in a cohort sampled during active COVID-19.

This clone has only one observation. The genes are TRBV9 and TRBJ1-4; 7 nucleotides match TRBD1. J lost 3 bases, V lost 0 bases, and 5 bases had no gene match. This CDR3 has 16 amino acids. Germline V gives CDR1 SGDLS, CDR2 YYNGEE. The CDR3 spells CASSVGLGTANEKLFF. CDR3 nucleotide sequence: TGTGCCAGCAGCGTAGGATTAGGGACAGCTAATGAAAAACTGTTTTTT.

The CDR3 spells CASSIVQGSNSPLHF. CDR3 nucleotide sequence: TGTGCCAGTAGTATAGTCCAGGGAAGTAATTCACCCCTCCACTTT. The V gene is TRBV19, the J gene TRBJ1-6, with a possible D match to TRBD1 (5 bases). The CDR3 is 15 residues long. The germline V gene encodes CDR1 LNHDA and CDR2 SQIVND (reference sequence). Trimming took off 1 base at V and 6 bases at J, with 10 bases between the two ends.

V gene TRBV11-3 combines with J gene TRBJ1-2; TRBD1 is a possible D gene (5 bases). Germline V gene sequence: CDR1 SGHNT, CDR2 YENEEA. Trimming removed 6 bases from V and 3 bases from J, with 11 bases in between. There are 13 residues in the CDR3. CDR3 nucleotide sequence: TGTGCCAGCAGTCGGGGGGATGACTATGGCTACACCTTC. Its translation is CASSRGDDYGYTF.

The chain links TRBV5-4 to TRBJ1-6, with D tentatively TRBD1 (5 bases). V gave up 0 bases and J gave up 9 bases, with 13 bases separating them. Germline V gene data show CDR1 as SGHNT and CDR2 as YYREEE (reference sequence). The CDR3 length is 15 residues. CDR3 residues: CASSLDGGLASPLHF. DNA for the CDR3: TGTGCCAGCAGCTTGGATGGGGGGTTGGCTTCACCCCTCCACTTT.

The chain combines TRBV3-1 (or the pseudogene TRBV3-2) with TRBJ2-7; 12 nucleotides line up with TRBD2. CDR3 size: 14 residues. Trimming at V came to 8 bases and at J to 6 bases, leaving 8 bases not matched to a gene. Germline CDR1 and CDR2: LGHDT and YNNKEL (reference sequence). CDR3 sequence reads: CASRRTSGISEQYF. CDR3 in DNA: TGTGCCAGCCGCCGGACTAGCGGGATCTCCGAGCAGTACTTC.

The chain combines TRBV18 with TRBJ1-6, with D tentatively TRBD1 (6 bases). The CDR3 has 16 amino acids. CDR1 KGHSH and CDR2 LQKENI come from the germline V gene. Trimming left V 3 bases short and J 7 bases short, with 16 bases between. Here the CDR3 reads CASSPPTTGRNSPLHF. The CDR3, as DNA: TGTGCCAGCTCACCCCCGACCACAGGGCGGAATTCACCCCTCCACTTT.

CDR3 nucleotide sequence: TGTGCCAGCAGTTACTCCGGACAGGGTTTCGGAAACACCATATATTTT. Translated: CASSYSGQGFGNTIYF. This chain connects TRBV6-5 to TRBJ1-3, with 8 bases identical to TRBD1. Looked up from germline, CDR1 is MNHEY and CDR2 is SVGAGI. CDR3 size: 16 residues. V shed 0 bases and J 4 bases; nucleotides not matched to a gene: 5.

The chain recombines TRBV6-5 with TRBJ2-1, with 8 positions matching TRBD2. Germline values: CDR1 MNHEY, CDR2 SVGAGI. CDR3 length: 16 amino acids. After removal of 1 base from V and 7 bases from J, the junction contained 9 bases not matched to a gene. The CDR3 reads CASSYLASGRLNEQFF. The CDR3 DNA reads TGTGCCAGCAGTTACTTGGCCAGCGGGAGATTGAATGAGCAGTTCTTC.

The V and J genes are TRBV5-1 and TRBJ1-1; a weak D match, TRBD1 (6 bases). Deletions cut 4 bases from V and 3 bases from J, with 16 bases between. From germline, CDR1 is SGHRS and CDR2 YFSETQ. This CDR3 comprises 15 residues. CDR3 DNA sequence: TGCGCCAGCAGCCCCGCAGGGGATGGGTACACTGAAGCTTTCTTT. This encodes CASSPAGDGYTEAFF.

This rearrangement joins TRBV28 to TRBJ1-1; weak D call: TRBD1 (5 bases). Between the trimmed V and J ends, which lost 1 base and 4 bases, there was a span of 19 bases. Germline-derived CDR1 and CDR2 are MDHEN and SYDVKM. The CDR3 spans 17 residues. The CDR3 region is CASSLYLVGRVSTEAFF. The DNA for the CDR3 is TGTGCCAGCAGTTTATATTTAGTGGGGCGAGTATCCACTGAAGCTTTCTTT.

The CDR3 loop reads CASSISGATIYEQYF. CDR3 coding DNA: TGTGCCAGTAGTATTTCAGGGGCGACGATCTACGAGCAGTACTTC. The chain joins TRBV19 to TRBJ2-7, with D tentatively TRBD1 (6 bases). Trimming took off 3 bases at V and 3 bases at J, with 15 bases between the two ends. Germline V gives CDR1 LNHDA, CDR2 SQIVND (reference sequence). This CDR3 has 15 amino acids. Looking up the rest from reference TRBV19 and TRBJ2-7 gives the full variable domain: DGGITQSPKYLFRKEGQNVTLSCEQNLNHDAMYWYRQDPGQGLRLIYYSQIVNDFQKGDIAEGYSVSREKKESFPLTVTSAQKNPTAFYLCASSISGATIYEQYFGPGTRLTVT.

This chain uses TRBV18 with TRBJ1-4; D unresolved. CDR3 length: 14 amino acids. In germline, CDR1 is KGHSH, CDR2 LQKENI. V lost 2 bases and J lost 4, with 8 bases in between. This CDR3 is CASSPAAGNEKLFF. The CDR3 region has the DNA TGTGCCAGCTCACCAGCGGCGGGTAATGAAAAACTGTTTTTT. The full variable domain, in which reference TRBV18 and TRBJ1-4 provide the parts outside the CDR3, is NAGVMQNPRHLVRRRGQEARLRCSPMKGHSHVYWYRQLPEEGLKFMVYLQKENIIDESGMPKERFSAEFPKEGPSILRIQQVVRGDSAAYFCASSPAAGNEKLFFGSGTQLSVL.

The CDR3 nucleotides read TGCGCCAGCAGCTTTTTAGGAGACAGTTCCTACGAGCAGTACTTC. It is translated as CASSFLGDSSYEQYF. The chain uses TRBV5-1 and TRBJ2-7, with D tentatively TRBD1 (5 bases). This CDR3 is built from 15 residues. Looked up from germline, CDR1 is SGHRS and CDR2 is YFSETQ. Trimming removed 2 bases from V and 1 base from J, with 13 bases in between.

With regard to this clone: The junction differs from germline at one of its ends, possibly a read error. This chain links TRBV7-7 with TRBJ2-2; D call uncertain. Germline V gene sequence: CDR1 SSHAT, CDR2 FNYEAQ (reference sequence). This CDR3 comprises 14 residues. The chain's CDR3 is CASSLLRVAGELFF. CDR3 nucleotides: TGTGCTAGCAGCCTGCTTCGGGTTGCCGGGGAGCTGTTTTTT.

V gene TRBV6-5 combines with J gene TRBJ1-2; TRBD1 aligns across 8 bases. Looked up from germline, CDR1 is MNHEY and CDR2 is SVGAGI. J was trimmed by 4 bases and V by 6 bases; bases with no gene match: 10. This CDR3 region has 15 residues. CDR3 sequence: CASRRGRGRAYGYTF. CDR3 in DNA: TGTGCCAGCAGACGGGGCAGGGGGCGCGCCTATGGCTACACCTTC.

The V and J genes are TRBV19 and TRBJ1-5, with unresolved D. Germline values: CDR1 LNHDA, CDR2 SQIVND (reference sequence). Between the trimmed V and J ends, which lost 5 bases and 1 base, there was a span of 15 bases. This CDR3 comprises 16 residues. The CDR3 is CASSPPFGRSNQPQHF. In DNA form, the CDR3 reads TGTGCCAGTAGTCCCCCGTTTGGCAGAAGCAATCAGCCCCAGCATTTT.

This clone appeared a few times. The J gene is TRBJ1-2, the V gene TRBV6-2 or TRBV6-3; TRBD1 agrees at 10 bases. This CDR3 has 19 amino acids. The ends lost 4 bases at V and 4 bases at J; junction bases unmatched: 18. From germline, CDR1 is MNHEY and CDR2 SVGEGT. The CDR3 reads CASSSLNTGRTGGGYGYTF. CDR3 nucleotide sequence: TGTGCCAGCAGTTCCCTCAACACTGGACGGACAGGGGGAGGCTATGGCTACACCTTC.

This chain connects TRBV5-4 to TRBJ1-4; D may be TRBD1 (5 bases). Germline values: CDR1 SGHNT, CDR2 YYREEE (reference sequence). The length of the CDR3 is 13 residues. Trimming removed 0 bases from V and 6 bases from J, with 6 bases in between. CDR3 sequence (DNA): TGTGCCAGCAGCTTGGGCAGGGATGAAAAACTGTTTTTT. It is translated as CASSLGRDEKLFF. Using reference TRBV5-4 and TRBJ1-4 for the parts outside the CDR3, the full variable domain is ETGVTQSPTHLIKTRGQQVTLRCSSQSGHNTVSWYQQALGQGPQFIFQYYREEENGRGNFPPRFSGLQFPNYSSELNVNALELDDSALYLCASSLGRDEKLFFGSGTQLSVL.

This chain joins TRBV15 and TRBJ2-1, with D perhaps TRBD1 (5 bases). The CDR3 has 19 amino acids. V was cut by 1 base and J by 4 bases, with 23 bases left in between. Germline loops: CDR1 LNHNV, CDR2 YYDKDF (reference sequence). CDR3: CATSRAGGAQGSKYNEQFF. The DNA of the CDR3 is TGTGCCACCAGCAGAGCGGGTGGGGCGCAAGGATCGAAATACAATGAGCAGTTCTTC.

The V call is TRBV5-1, the J call TRBJ1-6; D gene unclear. Trimming cost V 4 bases and J 2 bases, with 13 bases left between them. The length of the CDR3 is 16 residues. Per the germline V gene, CDR1 is SGHRS and CDR2 is YFSETQ. Here the CDR3 reads CASSPRTAAYNSPLHF. The CDR3 coding sequence is TGCGCCAGCAGCCCACGGACTGCCGCCTATAATTCACCCCTCCACTTT.

The V and J genes are TRBV7-9 and TRBJ1-1; 8 positions match TRBD1. Looked up from germline, CDR1 is SEHNR and CDR2 is FQNEAQ (reference sequence). CDR3 length: 14 residues. Trimming took 4 bases from V and 5 from J; bases not matched to a gene: 6. CDR3 DNA: TGTGCCAGCAGCTATAGGACAGGGTTGACTGAAGCTTTCTTT. It yields the protein CASSYRTGLTEAFF.

The rearrangement uses TRBV28 and TRBJ1-5; 10 nucleotides match TRBD1. The CDR3 length is 17 residues. Germline V gives CDR1 MDHEN, CDR2 SYDVKM. The trim removed 5 bases at V and 1 base at J, leaving 8 bases unmatched. The CDR3 DNA reads TGTGCCAGCAGTACGGACAGGGGGAGATCGAGCAATCAGCCCCAGCATTTT. It encodes CASSTDRGRSSNQPQHF.

This chain connects TRBV7-2 to TRBJ2-1; TRBD2 agrees at 8 bases. V was clipped by 3 bases and J by 4 bases; unmatched bases: 5. Per germline, CDR1 SGHTA and CDR2 FQGNSA. This CDR3 comprises 15 residues. CDR3 region: CASSLQRGLYNEQFF. The CDR3 DNA reads TGTGCCAGCAGCTTGCAGCGGGGGCTATACAATGAGCAGTTCTTC.

The V and J genes are TRBV6-6 and TRBJ1-2, with 7 bases fitting TRBD1. The germline V gene encodes CDR1 MNHNY and CDR2 SVGAGI (reference sequence). V trimming: 7 bases; J trimming: 4 bases; junction bases outside the gene matches: 6. This CDR3 is 13 amino acids long. The CDR3 region is CASTMTGIYGYTF. CDR3 coding DNA: TGTGCCAGCACCATGACAGGGATCTATGGCTACACCTTC.

The chain links TRBV6-5 to TRBJ1-2; D perhaps matches TRBD1 (5 bases). This CDR3 contains 13 residues. V was trimmed by 7 bases and J by 8 bases, leaving 17 bases between them. CDR1 MNHEY and CDR2 SVGAGI come from the germline V gene. The DNA for the CDR3 is TGTGCCAGCAAGGACAACAGAGACTTCGGCTACACCTTC. Translated, it gives CASKDNRDFGYTF.

The chain couples TRBV11-2 to TRBJ2-4; D unresolved. CDR1 and CDR2 (germline): SGHAT, FQNNGV. This CDR3 comprises 15 residues. The germline V and J ends were trimmed by 1 base and 0 bases, with 7 bases remaining between them. CDR3 in amino acids: CASSLGLLAKNIQYF. The CDR3 DNA reads as TGTGCCAGCAGCTTAGGGCTGCTAGCCAAAAACATTCAGTACTTC.

This rearrangement joins TRBV14 to TRBJ2-7; 7 positions agree with TRBD1. Per the germline V gene, CDR1 is SGHDN and CDR2 is FVKESK. The V segment lost 2 bases and the J segment 12 bases; nucleotides outside the gene matches: 4. The CDR3 is 11 amino acids. The CDR3 region is CASSQRRGLYF. CDR3 nucleotides: TGTGCCAGCAGCCAACGAAGGGGGCTGTACTTC.

This clone was picked up one time. This chain links TRBV6-5 with TRBJ2-1; no clear D. This CDR3 region has 14 residues. In germline, CDR1 is MNHEY, CDR2 SVGAGI. The V and J ends lost 0 bases and 7 bases respectively, with 10 bases between them. In DNA, the CDR3 is TGTGCCAGCAGTTACTCGATGAGTAAAAATGAGCAGTTCTTC. It encodes CASSYSMSKNEQFF.

V is TRBV5-1 and J is TRBJ2-1; maybe TRBD2 (5 bases). CDR3 length: 12 residues. Germline CDR1 is SGHRS and CDR2 is YFSETQ. V was clipped by 1 base and J by 10 bases, with 9 bases between them. CDR3 DNA sequence: TGCGCCAGCAGCTTGAGCGGAATGGAGCAGTTCTTC. Translating it yields CASSLSGMEQFF. Filled out from reference TRBV5-1 and TRBJ2-1, the complete variable domain reads KAGVTQTPRYLIKTRGQQVTLSCSPISGHRSVSWYQQTPGQGLQFLFEYFSETQRNKGNFPGRFSGRQFSNSRSEMNVSTLELGDSALYLCASSLSGMEQFFGPGTRLTVL.

The chain couples TRBV19 to TRBJ1-5; TRBD1 agrees at 7 bases. The CDR3 loop spans 14 amino acids. With V trimmed by 10 bases and J by 0 bases, 6 bases remained unmatched. CDR1 is LNHDA and CDR2 is SQIVND in the germline V gene (reference sequence). CDR3 bases: TGTGCCACCCAGACAGGGCTTAGCAATCAGCCCCAGCATTTT. Its protein is CATQTGLSNQPQHF.